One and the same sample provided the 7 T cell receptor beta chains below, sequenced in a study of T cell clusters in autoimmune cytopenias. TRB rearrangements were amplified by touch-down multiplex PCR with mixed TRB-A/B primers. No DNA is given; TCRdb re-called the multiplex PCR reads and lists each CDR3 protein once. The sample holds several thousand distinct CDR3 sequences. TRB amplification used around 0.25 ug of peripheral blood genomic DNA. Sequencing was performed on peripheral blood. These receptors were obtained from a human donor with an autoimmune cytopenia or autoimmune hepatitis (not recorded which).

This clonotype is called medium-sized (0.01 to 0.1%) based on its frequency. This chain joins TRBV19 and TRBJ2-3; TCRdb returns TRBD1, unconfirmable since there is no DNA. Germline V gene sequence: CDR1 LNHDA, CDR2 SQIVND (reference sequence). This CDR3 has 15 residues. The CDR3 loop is CASSIVGRRTDTQYF.

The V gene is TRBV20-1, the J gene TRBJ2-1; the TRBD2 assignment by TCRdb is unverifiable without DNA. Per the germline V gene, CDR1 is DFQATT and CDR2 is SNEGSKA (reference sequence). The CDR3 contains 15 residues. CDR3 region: CSASRTSGGQDEQFF.

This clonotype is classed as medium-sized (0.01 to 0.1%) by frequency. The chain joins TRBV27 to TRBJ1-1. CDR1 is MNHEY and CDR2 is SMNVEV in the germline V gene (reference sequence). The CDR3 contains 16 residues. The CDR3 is CASSSASRLPNTEAFF.

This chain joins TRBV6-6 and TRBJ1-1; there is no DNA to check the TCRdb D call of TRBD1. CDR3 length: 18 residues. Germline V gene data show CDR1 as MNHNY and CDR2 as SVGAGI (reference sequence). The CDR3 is CASIPLARQGLRNTEAFF.

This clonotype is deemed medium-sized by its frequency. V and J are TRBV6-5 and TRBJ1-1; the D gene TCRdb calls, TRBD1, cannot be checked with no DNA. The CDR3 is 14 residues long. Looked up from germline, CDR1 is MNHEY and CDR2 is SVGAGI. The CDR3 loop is CASRAGTENTEAFF.

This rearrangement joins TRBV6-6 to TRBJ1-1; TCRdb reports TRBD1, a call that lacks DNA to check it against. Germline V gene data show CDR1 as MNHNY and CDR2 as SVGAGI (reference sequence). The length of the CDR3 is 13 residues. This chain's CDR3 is CASRLQGATEAFF.

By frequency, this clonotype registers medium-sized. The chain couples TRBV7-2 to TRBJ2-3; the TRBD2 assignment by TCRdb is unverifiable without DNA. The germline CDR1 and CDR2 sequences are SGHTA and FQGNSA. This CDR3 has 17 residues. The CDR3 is CASSLGGTSGGARTQYF.